Presented here are 11 T cell receptor beta chains from one specimen sequenced in a study of blood T cell repertoires in COVID-19. Only in-frame clones appear in the TCRdb table, and some are missing; sequencing was by immunoSEQ multiplex PCR. The table has over 100,000 clones, about 89% seen once. Source material: peripheral blood. The receptors were sampled from a human donor in a cohort sampled during active COVID-19.

The chain is built from TRBV18 and TRBJ1-3; 7 bases are shared with TRBD1. The trim removed 5 bases at V and 5 bases at J, leaving 6 bases unmatched. The length of the CDR3 is 14 residues. Germline loops: CDR1 KGHSH, CDR2 LQKENI. CDR3 nucleotides: TGTGCCAGCTCAGTACAGGGGAATCGAAACACCATATATTTT. It translates to CASSVQGNRNTIYF.

The rearrangement links TRBV2 to TRBJ2-1; maybe TRBD2 (6 bases). The V gene lost 6 bases and the J gene lost 13 bases, with 19 bases spanning the gap. The V gene's germline CDR1 is SNHLY and CDR2 FYNNEI. CDR3 size: 13 residues. The CDR3 DNA reads TGTGCCAGCAGCATAGCGGACCGGGGCGTTCAGTTCTTC. Translated, it gives CASSIADRGVQFF.

The chain is built from TRBV9 and TRBJ2-3, with TRBD2 matching over 9 bases. The CDR3 is 17 residues long. CDR1 is SGDLS, CDR2 YYNGEE, per germline. Germline trimming cut 4 bases from V and 6 bases from J; bases unmatched to any gene: 15. CDR3 region: CASSFMAGGPVLDTQYF. CDR3 nucleotide sequence: TGTGCCAGCAGCTTCATGGCGGGGGGGCCGGTGTTGGATACGCAGTATTTT. The full variable domain, with the rest looked up from reference TRBV9 and TRBJ2-3, is DSGVTQTPKHLITATGQRVTLRCSPRSGDLSVYWYQQSLDQGLQFLIQYYNGEERAKGNILERFSAQQFPDLHSELNLSSLELGDSALYFCASSFMAGGPVLDTQYFGPGTRLTVL.

This chain connects TRBV28 to TRBJ2-7; 9 bases fit TRBD1. Germline V gene sequence: CDR1 MDHEN, CDR2 SYDVKM. This CDR3 is 15 amino acids long. J was trimmed by 3 bases and V by 7 bases; bases with no gene match: 10. CDR3 DNA: TGTGCCAGCATCAACCGGGGACAGGGACTCTACGAGCAGTACTTC. This gives the protein CASINRGQGLYEQYF. The full variable domain, completed using reference TRBV28 and TRBJ2-7, is DVKVTQSSRYLVKRTGEKVFLECVQDMDHENMFWYRQDPGLGLRLIYFSYDVKMKEKGDIPEGYSVSREKKERFSLILESASTNQTSMYLCASINRGQGLYEQYFGPGTRLTVT.

The chain employs TRBV5-5 and TRBJ1-5; D might be TRBD1 (5 bases). The germline CDR1 and CDR2 sequences are SGHKS and YYEKEE (reference sequence). The CDR3 loop spans 13 amino acids. The V gene lost 4 bases and the J gene lost 7 bases, with 12 bases spanning the gap. CDR3 coding DNA: TGTGCCAGCAGCCCGGCAGGGTCCCAGCCCCAGCATTTT. Residues: CASSPAGSQPQHF.

The V and J genes are TRBV13 and TRBJ2-2; a possible D gene is TRBD1 (5 bases). The germline V gene has CDR1 PRHDT and CDR2 FYEKMQ (reference sequence). The CDR3 covers 16 residues. The V and J ends lost 4 bases and 0 bases respectively, with 12 bases between them. The CDR3 protein is CASSSAGYSNTGELFF. For the CDR3, the DNA is TGTGCCAGCAGCTCCGCAGGGTACTCGAACACCGGGGAGCTGTTTTTT.

This sequence joins TRBV18 and TRBJ1-5; possibly TRBD1 for D (5 bases). Germline V lookup: CDR1 KGHSH, CDR2 LQKENI. The ends were cut back, 6 bases at V and 7 bases at J, with 19 bases in the middle. The CDR3 runs 15 residues. CDR3 in DNA: TGTGCCAGCTCGGACATCGGGACTCTAGGCCAGCCCCAGCATTTT. It is translated as CASSDIGTLGQPQHF.

This clone showed up just once. This chain connects TRBV2 to TRBJ2-5; 10 bases match TRBD2. CDR3 length: 17 residues. Trimming removed 6 bases from V and 9 bases from J; junction bases left unmatched: 19. Germline V gene lookup returns CDR1 SNHLY and CDR2 FYNNEI. CDR3 loop: CASSFLEAGGRLGSQYF. In DNA form, the CDR3 reads TGTGCCAGCAGCTTTCTCGAAGCGGGGGGGCGCCTAGGATCCCAGTACTTC.

The rearrangement joins TRBV5-4 to TRBJ1-2; D possibly corresponds to TRBD1 (5 bases). V gave up 5 bases and J gave up 4 bases, with 15 bases separating them. This CDR3 region has 14 residues. The germline V gene has CDR1 SGHNT and CDR2 YYREEE (reference sequence). The chain's CDR3 is CASSPDRSSYGYTF. In nucleotides, the CDR3 is TGTGCCAGCAGTCCTGACAGATCTTCCTATGGCTACACCTTC.

The gene calls are TRBV19 and TRBJ1-1; the D gene is possibly TRBD1 (5 bases). Germline assignment: CDR1 LNHDA and CDR2 SQIVND (reference sequence). The V and J ends lost 10 bases and 4 bases respectively, with 16 bases between them. The CDR3 runs 13 residues. The CDR3 DNA reads as TGTGCCACCGCGGCGCGGGGCCCCACTGAAGCTTTCTTT. Residues: CATAARGPTEAFF.

In DNA, the CDR3 is TGTGCCAGCAGTGAACAGGGCAACTACGAGCAGTACTTC. It specifies CASSEQGNYEQYF. V usage is TRBV6-1 and J usage is TRBJ2-7; D is possibly TRBD1 (5 bases). V dropped 2 bases and J dropped 3 bases, with 8 bases sitting between them. CDR1 is MNHNS and CDR2 is SASEGT in the germline V gene. This CDR3 is built from 13 residues.